This entry features one T cell receptor beta chain sequence. What it recognizes is unknown. TCRdb's table, derived via immunoSEQ multiplex PCR, lists solely in-frame clones and lacks some. The sample carries about 1.1 million clones, approximately 80% recorded once. The CDR3 totals 17 residues. This sample was taken from a study of shared clonotypes between healthy human individuals. Study outcomes and limitations: An effect of sequencing depth on clonotype sharing among donors was expected.

The sequence came from a man aged 18-30 years in good health. Some clones in this sample may be carry-over from other donors' samples. The genes are TRBV21-1 and TRBJ2-1; the DNA was not used to check the table's D call, TRBD2. TRBV21-1 is a known pseudogene. Sequencing was performed on memory CD4+ T cells from PBMCs. Subset: CD45RA-negative fraction. In nucleotides, the CDR3 is TGTGCCAGCAACATAAATAACCTAGCGGAGGGGGGATATGAGCAGTTCTTC. Translated: CASNINNLAEGGYEQFF.